These 10 T cell receptor beta chains share one sample of origin, sequenced in a study of T-cell memory formation after mild COVID-19. Each CDR3 protein gets one entry after TCRdb re-called the 5' RACE reads with MiXCR. There are about 160,000 distinct CDR3 sequences in the sample; roughly a third occur only once, and about 12% lies in the top ten. Sequenced input: PBMCs or a T cell subset sorted from them (not recorded which). These receptors all come from an adult woman who had mild COVID-19 (a few samples of this study predate the infection). Cell type and time point are not known.

This clonotype appeared a few times. The chain joins TRBV27 to TRBJ1-1; tentatively, D is TRBD1 (5 bases). The CDR3 loop spans 15 amino acids. Trimming took off 6 bases at V and 4 bases at J, with 18 bases between the two ends. Germline CDR1 and CDR2: MNHEY and SMNVEV (reference sequence). The DNA for the CDR3 is TGTGCCAGCAGCCGGGCTGGGACTGGTGGCACTGAAGCTTTCTTT. It is translated as CASSRAGTGGTEAFF.

This CDR3 reads CATSGPSAHNEQFF. CDR3 DNA sequence: TGTGCCACCAGTGGACCTAGCGCGCACAATGAGCAGTTCTTC. V and J are TRBV24-1 and TRBJ2-1; maybe TRBD2 (6 bases). The CDR3 is 14 residues long. The V end was cut by 5 bases, the J end by 5 bases, with 12 bases between. Germline V CDR1 and CDR2: KGHDR, SFDVKD.

This clonotype was observed a handful of times. V and J are TRBV5-4 and TRBJ2-7, with D maybe TRBD1 (6 bases). Trimming cost V 3 bases and J 2 bases, with 12 bases left between them. CDR1 and CDR2 (germline): SGHNT, YYREEE (reference sequence). The CDR3 extends over 14 amino acids. CDR3 nucleotide sequence: TGTGCCAGCAGCTCTTACAGGGTTCCCTACGAGCAGTACTTC. Its translation: CASSSYRVPYEQYF.

The genes are TRBV9 and TRBJ2-3, with D uncertain. Germline V gene sequence: CDR1 SGDLS, CDR2 YYNGEE. Deletions cut 1 base from V and 1 base from J, with 10 bases between. The CDR3 runs to 15 residues. The CDR3 loop is CASSVNTLRTDTQYF. In nucleotides, the CDR3 is TGTGCCAGCAGCGTAAATACGCTACGCACAGATACGCAGTATTTT.

The chain employs TRBV12-3 or TRBV12-4 and TRBJ2-7; D unresolved. CDR3 size: 15 residues. Between the trimmed V and J ends, which lost 3 bases and 4 bases, there was a span of 16 bases. CDR3 coding DNA: TGTGCCAGCAGTTTGTCTCTGCGAGGAGTGTACGAGCAGTACTTC. Protein: CASSLSLRGVYEQYF.

This clonotype turned up a few times. The rearrangement uses TRBV5-1 and TRBJ2-7, with D perhaps TRBD1 (5 bases). Germline V gene data show CDR1 as SGHRS and CDR2 as YFSETQ. The CDR3 extends over 13 amino acids. V was pared by 0 bases and J by 5 bases, with 9 bases between. CDR3 residues: CASSLGKGNEQYF. In DNA, the CDR3 is TGCGCCAGCAGCTTGGGTAAGGGGAACGAGCAGTACTTC.

This clonotype was seen at least ten times. The chain combines TRBV6-5 with TRBJ2-5; D remains unclear. This CDR3 comprises 11 residues. V gave up 2 bases and J gave up 5 bases, with 3 bases separating them. Germline values: CDR1 MNHEY, CDR2 SVGAGI. The CDR3 reads CASSYAETQYF. For the CDR3, the DNA is TGTGCCAGCAGTTACGCGGAGACCCAGTACTTC.

This chain links TRBV4-1 with TRBJ2-3; TRBD2 agrees at 11 bases. The CDR3 totals 20 residues. The V segment lost 1 base and the J segment 3 bases; nucleotides outside the gene matches: 15. CDR1 is MGHRA, CDR2 YSYEKL, per germline. CDR3 bases: TGCGCCAGCAGCCAAGGGGCATCGGTCCCGGGACTAGCGGTTACAGATACGCAGTATTTT. Translated, it gives CASSQGASVPGLAVTDTQYF.

CDR3 amino acids: CSVLERSWGIEQYF. The DNA of the CDR3 is TGCAGCGTCCTTGAGAGGTCTTGGGGTATCGAGCAGTACTTC. The V and J genes are TRBV29-1 and TRBJ2-7; D not certain. Germline V gives CDR1 SQVTM, CDR2 ANQGSEA. The CDR3 runs to 14 residues. V was cut by 6 bases and J by 6 bases, with 21 bases left in between.

The chain combines TRBV7-9 with TRBJ2-1; D possibly corresponds to TRBD2 (6 bases). Germline V gene sequence: CDR1 SEHNR, CDR2 FQNEAQ (reference sequence). The CDR3 consists of 16 residues. V lost 6 bases, J lost 0 bases, and 15 bases lay in between. The CDR3 loop is CASSTSPRSSYNEQFF. The CDR3 nucleotides are TGTGCCAGCAGTACTAGCCCTAGGAGCTCCTACAATGAGCAGTTCTTC.